The clone carrying this T cell receptor beta chain is a singleton in its sample. This record belongs to a study of blood T cell repertoires in COVID-19. About the study: Acute-phase and convalescent COVID-19 samples originated in the United States, Italy and Spain. From T cells, B-cell-depleted T cells, or PBMCs came the material, which was cDNA or gDNA.

Only in-frame clones appear in the TCRdb table, and some are missing; sequencing was by immunoSEQ multiplex PCR. The data hold fewer than 90,000 clones, with 84% observed a single time. V lost 3 bases, J lost 7 bases, and 8 bases lay in between. The germline CDR1 and CDR2 sequences are SGHRS and YFSETQ. The CDR3 is made up of 12 amino acids. The chain is built from TRBV5-1 and TRBJ2-1; D may be TRBD1 (5 bases). Sequencing input: peripheral blood. The source is a human donor in a cohort sampled during active COVID-19. CDR3 sequence (DNA): TGCGCCAGCAGCTATCAGGGTAATGAGCAGTTCTTC. It translates to CASSYQGNEQFF.